This T cell receptor (beta chain) was captured by sequencing in a study of a mutant IDH1 vaccine in newly diagnosed glioma. About the research overall: Treated individuals were approximately 60% male and around 40% female, averaging about 40 years of age. Patients had received radiotherapy, temozolomide, or both previously, most receiving both. General study points: Immune responses induced by vaccination arose in 90% to 95% of the patients.

Time point defined: baseline, week 1 (first vaccination visit). Noted treatment: pre-vaccination baseline after standard-of-care therapy. This table comes from immunoSEQ multiplex PCR, and its TCRdb copy is limited to in-frame clones, with some not included. The data show over 80,000 clones, 80% to 90% seen once. J gave up 5 bases and V 5 bases, and 8 bases lay outside the gene matches. Germline lookup yields CDR1 LNHDA and CDR2 SQIVND (reference sequence). The CDR3 loop spans 15 amino acids. This clone has only one observation. What it recognizes is unknown. The sample in question was PBMCs, obtained from a glioma patient treated with radiotherapy, temozolomide or both. The clonotype was recovered from a woman aged 50 to 60 with glioma. The rearrangement uses TRBV19 and TRBJ2-7, with TRBD1 matching 11 bases. The CDR3 bases are TGTGCCAGTAGTCCGGGGACAGGGGGTAACCACGAGCAGTACTTC. Amino acid sequence: CASSPGTGGNHEQYF.